This T cell receptor (beta chain) was sequenced during a study of T cells after yellow fever vaccination. Study details: With SMART-Seq v4 Ultra Low Input, the fractions containing low cell numbers were prepared.

V was clipped by 6 bases and J by 2 bases, with 8 bases between them. The CDR3 extends over 12 amino acids. About this clonotype: Its antigen remains unknown.

For TCR, cDNA came from 5'RACE template switching, which added a universal primer site and UMIs. TCRdb processed the 5' RACE reads anew with MiXCR; each CDR3 protein has one entry. The table lists roughly 260,000 distinct CDR3 sequences, 10% to 15% of them singletons. Findings and limits, study-wide: Primary-vaccination clones mostly resurfaced post-booster (around 95% CD4, approximately 89% CD8). Among all clonotypes, a small share was observed in both CD4 and CD8 compartments.

This clonotype was sampled from a man aged 30-40 years who received the YFV17D yellow fever vaccine. The chain links TRBV12-3 or TRBV12-4 to TRBJ2-7; D unclear. The sequencing here drew on CD4+ T cells sorted from PBMCs, taken 45 days after the yellow fever booster vaccination. CDR3 coding DNA: TGTGCCAGCAGACGTAGTACCTACGAGCAGTACTTC. This codes for CASRRSTYEQYF.